This TCR beta chain was identified in a study of cytomegalovirus exposure and HLA in healthy donors. Data came from immunoSEQ multiplex PCR; TCRdb stores just in-frame clones and leaves some out. The profile shows about 190,000 clones, about 86% of them singletons. Germline CDR1 is SGHNT and CDR2 is YENEEA. V shed 5 bases and J 2 bases; nucleotides not matched to a gene: 6. The CDR3 is made up of 16 amino acids. Sample: PBMCs. This clonotype was sampled from a woman aged 18-29 years in good health and CMV-seropositive. The chain has TRBV11-3 and TRBJ2-5; 12 bases line up with TRBD2. The CDR3 coding sequence is TGTGCCAGCAGCCCTGGACTAGCGGGGTTACAAGAGACCCAGTACTTC. Its protein is CASSPGLAGLQETQYF. Supplemented by reference TRBV11-3 and TRBJ2-5, the full variable domain reads EAGVVQSPRYKIIEKKQPVAFWCNPISGHNTLYWYLQNLGQGPELLIRYENEEAVDDSQLPKDRFSAERLKGVDSTLKIQPAELGDSAVYLCASSPGLAGLQETQYFGPGTRLLVL.